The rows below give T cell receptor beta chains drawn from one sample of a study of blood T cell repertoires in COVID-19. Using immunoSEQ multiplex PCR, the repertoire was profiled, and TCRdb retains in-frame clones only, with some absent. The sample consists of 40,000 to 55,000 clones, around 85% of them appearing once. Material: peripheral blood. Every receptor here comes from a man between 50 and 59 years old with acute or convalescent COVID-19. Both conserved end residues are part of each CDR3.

CDR3: CASGTGNNEQFF; J: TRBJ2-1; V: TRBV5-1
CDR3: CASETGMNTEAFF; J: TRBJ1-1; V: TRBV7-9
CDR3: CASGRQGQGETQYF; J: TRBJ2-5; V: TRBV5-1
CDR3: CAGSGSTDTQYF; J: TRBJ2-3; V: TRBV28
CDR3: CASNAPGLAGYNEQFF; J: TRBJ2-1; V: TRBV27
CDR3: CASSMVSGRGVGYTF; J: TRBJ1-2; V: TRBV19
CDR3: CASSLAGGGDTQYF; J: TRBJ2-3; V: TRBV18
CDR3: CASSLVHRGLTEAFF; J: TRBJ1-1; V: TRBV11-2
CDR3: CASSPDSYGYTF; J: TRBJ1-2; V: TRBV6-5
CDR3: CASSLSGTVGTGELFF; J: TRBJ2-2; V: TRBV27
CDR3: CASVGINEKLFF; J: TRBJ1-4; V: TRBV7-9
CDR3: CASSPGLAGDDTQYF; J: TRBJ2-3; V: TRBV18
CDR3: CAIRGLDQEQYF; J: TRBJ2-7; V: TRBV10-3
CDR3: CASSPHRGVGPQHF; J: TRBJ1-5; V: TRBV28
CDR3: CASTFLTVQETQYF; J: TRBJ2-5; V: TRBV2
CDR3: CASHSHMNTEAFF; J: TRBJ1-1; V: TRBV2
CDR3: CASSASSEREQYF; J: TRBJ2-7; V: TRBV7-9
CDR3: CASSWDTSYEQYF; J: TRBJ2-7; V: TRBV9
CDR3: CASSSDWTVINEQYF; J: TRBJ2-7; V: TRBV7-9
CDR3: CSASPSYEQYF; J: TRBJ2-7; V: TRBV20-1
CDR3: CASSYSGSPNYGYTF; J: TRBJ1-2; V: TRBV6-6
CDR3: CASSKEGRATGEQYF; J: TRBJ2-7; V: TRBV19
CDR3: CASSSLGGAVNEQFF; J: TRBJ2-1; V: TRBV7-2
CDR3: CASSYPGQGGTEAFF; J: TRBJ1-1; V: TRBV6-5